This T cell receptor (beta chain) was captured by sequencing in a study of T cells in narcolepsy. Looking at the study overall: Enrolled donors included narcolepsy type 1 or type 2 patients and healthy controls. Study-wide points: In some patient and control memory CD4+ samples, autoreactive clones were absent. Autoreactive HCRT-specific and TRIB2-specific clonotypes were marked in same-patient CSF-versus-blood CD4+ comparisons.

The method was immunoSEQ multiplex PCR; TCRdb's version includes in-frame clones alone and lacks a portion of them. The table shows over 25,000 clones, with around 74% occurring only once. About this clone: No antigen is known for it.

V was clipped by 8 bases and J by 4 bases; unmatched bases: 13. CDR1 is WNHNN and CDR2 is SYGVQD in the germline V gene (reference sequence). The CDR3 length is 15 residues. The rearrangement links TRBV10-1 to TRBJ2-7; 8 bases line up with TRBD2. The TCR was taken from a human donor in good health. Sequenced sample: memory (CD45RA-) CD4+ T cells from blood. CDR3 DNA: TGCGCCAGCCGGCCAAGGCGGGAGGTGAGTTACGAGCAGTACTTC. This gives the protein CASRPRREVSYEQYF.